This T cell receptor (beta chain) was documented in a study of blood T cell repertoires in COVID-19 (dated by TCRdb to 2020 to 2021). For the study in its entirety: Samples covering the acute and convalescent phases of COVID-19 were provided by collaborators in the United States, Italy and Spain. Where HLA class I and class II types were available, the types were taken from metadata supplied by the sample provider, not from assay-based typing. The prospective study material was composed of cDNA or gDNA derived from T cells, B-cell-depleted T cells, or PBMCs. Nearly every sample came with metadata listing a de-identified subject ID, COVID-19 status, age in years and sex. The dataset comprised deeply sampled blood TCRbeta repertoires from subjects exposed to, actively infected with, or recovered from COVID-19. The repertoires were released in a freely available public database intended as a resource for research on the immune response to SARS-CoV-2. Samples came from the ongoing ImmuneRACE study (first 160 participants) plus 1,254 subjects from 6 global collaborators.

Collaborating institutions collected whole blood in K2EDTA tubes following their own protocols. For TCRbeta analysis, collaborator samples were shipped as frozen whole blood, as isolated PBMCs, or as DNA extracted from either sample type. Beyond this particular receptor, the publication reports: How much clinical and demographic metadata was included differed by source and by participant, and the metadata was provided uncurated.

TCRbeta CDR3 regions were amplified from genomic DNA using the immunoSEQ Assay, a bias-controlled multiplex PCR. Processing in the source paper ran as follows. Nucleated cell counts per sample were estimated from amplification of reference gene primers within the assay. To quantify the absolute abundance of each unique TCRbeta CDR3 rearrangement, sequence reads were collapsed and filtered. Productive Simpson clonality was computed per sample as the square root of Simpson's diversity index over productive rearrangements. Here the immuneACCESS table is served through TCRdb, limited to in-frame sequences with V and J called. Missing clones are a known gap in these copies; in checked studies unresolved V genes cover under half, and the rest lacks a known reason. V, J and clone size are those of that table, while D and trimming were read from the DNA. For this sample there are approximately 180,000 clones; nearly 90% appear just once. About 22% of the sample is held by the ten biggest clonotypes.

The CDR1 and CDR2 encoded by the germline V gene are MNHEY and SVGAGI. The CDR3, from cysteine to phenylalanine, totals 16 residues. Just the 48-base CDR3 DNA is kept, in frame starting at base 1. Unmatched junction bases come to 1, with V trimmed by 0 bases and J by 0 bases. Concerning this clone itself: Its recognized antigen is unknown. Nothing much larger sits one base from this clone, and base qualities are not available.

The sequenced sample was peripheral blood. The V gene is TRBV6-5 and the J gene is TRBJ1-1, with 10 bases aligning to TRBD1. This clonotype was obtained from a man aged 55 to 70 with active or convalescent COVID-19. For the CDR3, the sequence is CASSYSGTGVNTEAFF. The nucleotide sequence reads as follows: TGTGCCAGCAGTTACTCGGGGACAGGGGTGAACACTGAAGCTTTCTTT.